The sequence of this TCR beta chain was determined in a study of radiation and T cells in renal cell carcinoma. Treatment of the sample: 15 Gy SBRT to primary tumor, nephrectomy 4 weeks later. The CDR3 has 16 residues. V shed 0 bases and J shed 7 bases, with 16 bases lying between them. Per the germline V gene, CDR1 is MNHNY and CDR2 is SVGAGI (reference sequence). The repertoire was sequenced with immunoSEQ multiplex PCR; TCRdb's copy has only in-frame clones and lacks some. This table has about 24,000 clones, around 52% appearing once. This material consisted of tumor tissue, taken from a patient whose treatment included radiotherapy and nephrectomy. The sequence was collected from a woman in her 50s with renal cell carcinoma. This chain uses TRBV6-6 with TRBJ2-1; tentative D call: TRBD1 (6 bases). The CDR3 is CASSYSEVRGGNEQFF. The DNA for the CDR3 is TGTGCCAGCAGTTACTCAGAGGTCAGGGGTGGTAATGAGCAGTTCTTC.